This T cell receptor beta chain was sequenced for a study of quantifying T cell responses using KT2 cells (dated by TCRdb to 2015 to 2018). About the full investigation: RNA was DNase-treated and reverse transcribed with TCR alpha and beta constant-region primers, mostly using SuperScript III. PCR2 was performed as a SYBR Green qPCR and was stopped at a predetermined fluorescence threshold so that over-amplification was avoided. Under optimum conditions, the T4 ligation step was estimated to exceed 8.5% efficiency. What the research found in general, with its limitations: Counts of KT2 alpha and beta sequences scaled linearly with input KT2 cell number over several orders of magnitude. Saturation in the detection of KT2 sequences was observed at very high KT2 spike-in numbers. Even at the lowest spike-in tested, roughly one KT2 cell per 100,000 PBMC, KT2 sequences were still detected. This TCR sequencing study did not compare the pipeline side by side with other TCR sequencing techniques.

The library came from UMI-ligation and nested PCR. T4 RNA ligase 1 was used to ligate a single-stranded oligonucleotide containing the Illumina SP2 sequence and a UMI to the 3' end of the cDNA. PCR1 ran around 4 cycles (98°C 15 s, 69°C 30 s, 72°C 40 s); the beta primer was an equimolar mix of RC1.1 and RC1.2 covering TRBC1 and TRBC2. Starting at PCR2, the TCR alpha and beta chains were handled separately, and sample indices and Illumina adaptors were added. Placed after an 8-base spacer, the UMI was made up of 12 random nucleotides arranged as two hexamers with a spacer between them. The libraries were sequenced on an Illumina MiSeq using v2 2x251 paired-end chemistry, usually with about 11 samples in each run. PhiX DNA was added at roughly 4.5-7% to each sequencing library so that diversity was increased. As for the authors' bioinformatics: Raw reads were converted to FASTQ with bcl2fastq and demultiplexed by dual indices using Demultiplexor. Decombinator assigned V and J genes by tag matching, allowing a single base-pair mismatch. Using UMIs, Collapsinator corrected both sequencing errors and the frequency errors that come from PCR heterogeneity. Decombinator identifiers were converted to nucleotide sequence by CDR3Translator, the sequences were translated to amino acids, and CDR3 was extracted using C- and N-terminal motifs. A cluster of KT2 sequences that shared one unique molecular identifier was counted as a single distinct KT2 TCR. TCRdb passed the public sequencing reads through fastp at Q25 and MiXCR, retaining productive beta sequences. Duplicate CDR3 protein sequences are folded into a single record with the most common DNA and genes. The V and J calls come from TCRdb's annotation, not from the publication. The sample table lists about 33,000 distinct CDR3 sequences, about a tenth of them with a count of one. Of the sample, about 9.6% falls within the top ten clones.

The CDR3 measures 15 amino acids from cysteine to phenylalanine. The sequence is cut down to CDR3 DNA, 45 bases in frame from base 1. Trimming takes 4 bases from V and 6 bases from J, and the germline ends sit 19 bases apart. CDR1 and CDR2 (MNHEY, SMNVEV) derive from the germline V gene (reference sequence). To test the sensitivity and accuracy of the pipeline, known numbers of KT2, a T cell clone whose TCR had already been sequenced, were spiked into unfractionated PBMC. A range of KT2-to-PBMC ratios was produced by mixing KT2 cells with a fixed number of PBMC. This clonotype was seen many times. Its target antigen remains unknown. The input lacks base qualities; no much larger clone sits a single base away.

Sequenced sample: PBMCs spiked with cells of the T cell clone KT2. The source is a human donor. The receptor chain draws on TRBV27 and TRBJ2-7; TRBD2 is a possible D gene, resting on 5 matching bases. The base sequence is TGTGCCAGCAGTTCCCACGCCGCGGTGGGGAGCGAGCAGTACTTC. It specifies CASSSHAAVGSEQYF.